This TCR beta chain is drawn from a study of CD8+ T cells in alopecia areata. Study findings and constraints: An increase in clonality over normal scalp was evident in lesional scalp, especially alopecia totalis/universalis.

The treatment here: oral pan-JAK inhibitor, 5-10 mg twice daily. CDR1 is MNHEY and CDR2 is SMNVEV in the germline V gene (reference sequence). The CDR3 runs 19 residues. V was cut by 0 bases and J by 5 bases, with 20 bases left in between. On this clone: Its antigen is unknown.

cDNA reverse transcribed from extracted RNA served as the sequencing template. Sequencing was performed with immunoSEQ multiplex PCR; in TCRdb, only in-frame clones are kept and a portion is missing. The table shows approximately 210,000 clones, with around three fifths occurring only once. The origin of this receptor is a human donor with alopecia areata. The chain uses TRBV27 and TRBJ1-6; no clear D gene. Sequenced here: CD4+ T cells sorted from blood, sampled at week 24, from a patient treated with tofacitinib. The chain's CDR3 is CASSLSGGRGQAHNSPLHF. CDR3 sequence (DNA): TGTGCCAGCAGTTTATCGGGCGGGCGAGGGCAGGCTCATAATTCACCCCTCCACTTT.